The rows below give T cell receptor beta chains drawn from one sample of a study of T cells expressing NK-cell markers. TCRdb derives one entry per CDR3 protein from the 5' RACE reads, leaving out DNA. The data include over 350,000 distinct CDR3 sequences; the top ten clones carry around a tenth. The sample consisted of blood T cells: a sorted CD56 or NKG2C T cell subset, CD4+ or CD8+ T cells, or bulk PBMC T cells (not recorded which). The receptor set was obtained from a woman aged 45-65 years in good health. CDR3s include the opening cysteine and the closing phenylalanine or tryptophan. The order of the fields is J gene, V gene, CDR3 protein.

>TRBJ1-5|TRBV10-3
CAISESIAGRNQPQHF
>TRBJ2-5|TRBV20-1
CSARDMSQLNAQETQYF
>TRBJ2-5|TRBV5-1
CASTTSPRRETQYF
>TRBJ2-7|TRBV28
CASNPGGPREQYF
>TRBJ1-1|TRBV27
CASRTGTLNTEAFF
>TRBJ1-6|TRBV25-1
CASTPGAPRNSPLHF
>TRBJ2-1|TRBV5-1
CASSLEWGTKVNEQFF
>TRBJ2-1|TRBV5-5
CASSLELVAQFF
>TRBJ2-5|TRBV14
CASSQRTPGMETQYF
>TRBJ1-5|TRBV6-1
CASRDSRSQPQHF
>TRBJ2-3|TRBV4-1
CASSQRTSGGSTDTQYF
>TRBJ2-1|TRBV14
CASSISLAGPYNEQFF
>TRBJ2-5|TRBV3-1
CASSEGGLAVYQETQYF
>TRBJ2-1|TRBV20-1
CSATLLAGQPSVGQFF
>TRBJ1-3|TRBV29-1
CSVERRGSFSGNTIYF
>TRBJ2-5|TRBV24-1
CATSGGGLGLRETQYF
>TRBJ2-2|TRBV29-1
CSVGGLRGGELFF
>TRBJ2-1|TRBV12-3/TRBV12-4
CASSLKRTSGRNEQFF
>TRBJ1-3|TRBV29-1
CSVGGSSGNTIYF
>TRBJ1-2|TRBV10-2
CASRAPEGSGPNYGYTF
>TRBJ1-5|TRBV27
CASSLETSKAQHF
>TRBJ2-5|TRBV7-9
CASSLGDGLWETQYF
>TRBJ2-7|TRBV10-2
CASINDGSSYEQYF
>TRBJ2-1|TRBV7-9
CASSSDYNNEQFF
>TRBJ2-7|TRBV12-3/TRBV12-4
CASSSDPVGQYF
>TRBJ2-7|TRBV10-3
CAIEVAGEQYF
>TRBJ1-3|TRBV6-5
CASSYSRLGNTIYF
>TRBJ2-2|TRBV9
CASSASRQGNGELFF
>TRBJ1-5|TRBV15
CATSRDRSLQPQHF
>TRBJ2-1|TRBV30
CAWVQGYNEQFF
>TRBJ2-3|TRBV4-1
CASSQDSGADTQYF
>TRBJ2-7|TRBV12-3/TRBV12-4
CASSLEARGLAGPRQYF
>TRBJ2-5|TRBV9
CASSGGLAGGRAETQYF
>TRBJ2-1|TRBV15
CATSPWGGEGEQFF
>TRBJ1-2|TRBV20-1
CSAGQDLYGYTF
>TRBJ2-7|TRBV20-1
CSASPPDRVTYEQYF
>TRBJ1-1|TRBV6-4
CASSAGLGAEAFF
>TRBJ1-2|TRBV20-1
CSALLPGGYTF
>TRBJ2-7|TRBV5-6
CASSLSKVFSYEQYF
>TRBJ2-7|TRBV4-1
CASSRAAGNSYEQYF
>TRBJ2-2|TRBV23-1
CASSQYVQGRSTGELFF
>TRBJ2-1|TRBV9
CASSTGWEQFF
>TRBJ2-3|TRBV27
CASSSHLLAGVDTQYF
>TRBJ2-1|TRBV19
CASKPRRGRTDEQFF
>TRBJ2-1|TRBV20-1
CSARASPGEQFF
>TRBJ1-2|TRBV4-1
CASSQESLYGYTF
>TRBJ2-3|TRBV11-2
CASSHYGLGDTQYF
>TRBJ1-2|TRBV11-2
CASLGGAGYGYTF
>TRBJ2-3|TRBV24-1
CATSDPTSGRLLDTQYF
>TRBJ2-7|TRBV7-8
CASSQEGLAGVGSYEQYF